What follows are 14 T cell receptor beta chains derived from one specimen sequenced in a study of siplizumab effects on memory and regulatory T cells. The mixed lymphocyte reaction cells were grown together in coculture at 37°C for 6 days. Their antigen targets remain unknown. Only in-frame clones appear in the TCRdb table, and some are missing; sequencing was by immunoSEQ multiplex PCR. The repertoire holds 17,000 or so clones, with roughly 51% as singletons. The sequenced sample consisted of CFSE-low (dividing) CD4+ T cells sorted from an allogeneic mixed lymphocyte reaction. These receptors all come from a human donor in good health; the cells came from an allogeneic mixed lymphocyte reaction.

The rearrangement joins TRBV18 to TRBJ2-2; D is unclear. The germline V gene has CDR1 KGHSH and CDR2 LQKENI. Deletions cut 3 bases from V and 6 bases from J, with 8 bases between. The CDR3 contains 13 residues. The CDR3 here is CASSPGEPGELFF. The DNA for the CDR3 is TGTGCCAGCTCACCTGGGGAACCCGGGGAGCTGTTTTTT.

This clone has just a few counts. The chain uses TRBV18 and TRBJ2-5, with D perhaps assigned TRBD1 or TRBD2 (5 bases each). V lost 0 bases and J 5 bases, leaving 10 bases between the germline ends. The length of the CDR3 is 14 residues. In germline, CDR1 is KGHSH, CDR2 LQKENI. The CDR3 reads CASSPPSGRETQYF. The CDR3 region has the DNA TGTGCCAGCTCACCACCGTCGGGGCGGGAGACCCAGTACTTC.

This clone was seen more than once but under ten times. The chain links TRBV2 to TRBJ2-3, with 10 bases matching TRBD2. The length of the CDR3 is 16 residues. Germline V gives CDR1 SNHLY, CDR2 FYNNEI. The junction had 8 bases not matched to a gene; V was cut back by 4 bases and J by 4 bases. CDR3 coding DNA: TGTGCCAGCAGTGGAGCGGGGGGGGCCGGGGCAGATACGCAGTATTTT. This encodes CASSGAGGAGADTQYF.

The chain is built from TRBV7-9 and TRBJ1-2, with D possibly TRBD1 on 5 matching bases. CDR3 length: 15 residues. Per the germline V gene, CDR1 is SEHNR and CDR2 is FQNEAQ (reference sequence). V lost 8 bases and J 8 bases, leaving 24 bases between the germline ends. In DNA, the CDR3 is TGTGCCAGCGTGTATTCAGGGTCCGACCTAAGGGGCTACACCTTC. This encodes CASVYSGSDLRGYTF.

This clone was counted a few times. This chain joins TRBV5-5 and TRBJ1-6, with TRBD1 identical over 8 bases. CDR1 is SGHKS, CDR2 YYEKEE, per germline (reference sequence). The CDR3 totals 14 residues. Unmatched junction bases numbered 4, after V lost 4 bases and J lost 7 bases. The CDR3 DNA sequence: TGTGCCAGCAGCGCCGACAGGGGAAATTCACCCCTCCACTTT. Its protein product is CASSADRGNSPLHF.

This clone qualifies as medium-sized. This sequence joins TRBV18 and TRBJ1-2; D gene uncertain. Germline V CDR1 and CDR2: KGHSH, LQKENI. The CDR3 covers 12 residues. The V gene lost 4 bases and the J gene lost 3 bases, with 6 bases spanning the gap. This CDR3 is CASSHGDYGYTF. CDR3 nucleotide sequence: TGTGCCAGCTCACACGGAGACTATGGCTACACCTTC. The full variable domain, completed using reference TRBV18 and TRBJ1-2, is NAGVMQNPRHLVRRRGQEARLRCSPMKGHSHVYWYRQLPEEGLKFMVYLQKENIIDESGMPKERFSAEFPKEGPSILRIQQVVRGDSAAYFCASSHGDYGYTFGSGTRLTVV.

The genes are TRBV28 and TRBJ1-2, with 12 nucleotides matching TRBD1. The CDR3 is 15 residues long. Germline CDR1 reads MDHEN; CDR2 reads SYDVKM. Trimming cost V 5 bases and J 7 bases; bases outside gene matches: 8. CDR3 in DNA: TGTGCCAGCAGTACCCATGGGACAGGGGGCTTTGGCTACACCTTC. Translation: CASSTHGTGGFGYTF.

Only one count was recorded for this clone. Germline and junction disagree at one end, which may indicate a read error. The chain recombines TRBV9 with TRBJ1-2; D is uncertain. CDR3 length equals 14 residues. Germline V gene lookup returns CDR1 SGDLS and CDR2 YYNGEE. CDR3 sequence reads: CASSVGSGVGWYAF. The CDR3 nucleotides are TGTGCCAGCAGCGTAGGTAGCGGCGTGGGCTGGTACGCCTTC.

The chain links TRBV4-2 to TRBJ2-1; 7 bases map to TRBD2. The CDR3 contains 15 residues. Germline CDR1 reads LGHNA; CDR2 reads YNFKEQ. J gave up 4 bases and V 1 base, and 4 bases lay outside the gene matches. This CDR3 reads CASSQARLAYNEQFF. The CDR3 DNA reads as TGTGCCAGCAGCCAAGCGAGACTAGCTTACAATGAGCAGTTCTTC.

V and J are TRBV30 and TRBJ1-2; D gene ambiguous. This CDR3 spans 14 amino acids. Trimming removed 1 base at V and 3 bases at J, with 12 bases between. Germline CDR1 reads GTSNPN; CDR2 reads SVGIG (reference sequence). This CDR3 reads CAWSASLGDYGYTF. The CDR3, as DNA: TGTGCCTGGAGTGCGTCGTTGGGAGACTATGGCTACACCTTC.

The J gene is TRBJ2-5, the V gene TRBV7-2; perhaps D is TRBD1 or TRBD2 (5 bases each). The CDR3 has 13 residues. V gave up 5 bases and J gave up 5 bases, with 12 bases separating them. Germline V lookup: CDR1 SGHTA, CDR2 FQGNSA. The CDR3 DNA reads as TGTGCCAGCAGCCACCAGGGCGGGGAGACCCAGTACTTC. Translation: CASSHQGGETQYF.

The rearrangement joins TRBV19 to TRBJ2-3; D possibly corresponds to TRBD1 (6 bases). The V end lost 5 bases, the J end lost 4 bases, and 10 bases lay between the germline ends. The CDR3 runs to 13 residues. Germline V gene lookup returns CDR1 LNHDA and CDR2 SQIVND (reference sequence). The CDR3 DNA reads as TGTGCCAGTAGTGTACAGGGCCCAGATACGCAGTATTTT. Translating it yields CASSVQGPDTQYF.

The chain is built from TRBV21-1 and TRBJ2-7; the listed D gene, TRBD1, was not tested against the DNA. TRBV21-1 represents a pseudogene. This CDR3 contains 15 residues. The CDR3 DNA is TGTGCCAGCAGACCGCGAGACAGGGACCTCTACGAGCAGTACTTC. It yields the protein CASRPRDRDLYEQYF.

In its sample, this clone ranks as medium-sized. This chain links TRBV18 with TRBJ1-3, with D perhaps TRBD1 (5 bases). The CDR3 contains 15 residues. V lost 3 bases, J lost 4 bases, and 13 bases lay in between. Per germline, CDR1 KGHSH and CDR2 LQKENI. For the CDR3, the DNA is TGTGCCAGCTCACCGGTTAAGGGGCTAGGAAACACCATATATTTT. This gives the protein CASSPVKGLGNTIYF.